The T cell receptor (beta chain) under discussion was sequenced for a study of CD8+ T cells in alopecia areata. This CDR3 is 11 amino acids long. In germline, CDR1 is SQVTM, CDR2 ANQGSEA. V lost 7 bases and J lost 8, with 14 bases in between. cDNA prepared by RNA extraction and subsequent reverse transcription served as the template for sequencing. Libraries were prepared by immunoSEQ multiplex PCR; TCRdb keeps only in-frame clonotypes and omits some of them. This table has around 190,000 clones, roughly 50% appearing once. The chain couples TRBV29-1 to TRBJ1-2; D unclear. The clonotype originates from a human donor in good health. The sequencing sample was made of CD8+ T cells sorted from blood. The chain's CDR3 is CSETSSGGYTF. CDR3 nucleotides: TGCAGCGAAACTTCGTCAGGCGGCTACACCTTC.